The 19 T cell receptor beta chains reported below all come from one sample, sequenced in a study of blood T cell repertoires in COVID-19. Sequenced by immunoSEQ multiplex PCR; TCRdb stores in-frame clones only, minus some. The data contain roughly 92,000 clones, 86% of them singletons. The sample was peripheral blood. The receptor source for this set is a man aged 50 to 60 with acute or convalescent COVID-19.

This chain links TRBV10-3 with TRBJ2-1, with 9 nucleotides matching TRBD2. This CDR3 spans 15 amino acids. CDR1 and CDR2 from the germline V gene are ENHRY and SYGVKD. V lost 3 bases to trimming and J lost 4 bases; unmatched junction nucleotides: 4. The chain's CDR3 is CAISETAGGYNEQFF. CDR3 coding DNA: TGTGCCATCAGTGAAACAGCGGGAGGTTACAATGAGCAGTTCTTC.

This clone occurred once. The chain couples TRBV15 to TRBJ2-4; D is ambiguous. V lost 1 base and J lost 5, with 9 bases in between. Germline-derived CDR1 and CDR2 are LNHNV and YYDKDF (reference sequence). This CDR3 is 14 amino acids long. CDR3 residues: CATSRVDNQNIQYF. The CDR3 DNA is TGTGCCACCAGCAGAGTAGATAACCAAAACATTCAGTACTTC.

The chain recombines TRBV7-9 with TRBJ1-2; 9 bases match TRBD1. This CDR3 comprises 16 residues. Germline V gives CDR1 SEHNR, CDR2 FQNEAQ (reference sequence). The J segment lost 4 bases and the V segment lost 4 bases, leaving 10 bases of the junction unmatched. CDR3 DNA: TGTGCCAGCAGCTCTTCAAGACAGGGGGGAAGCTATGGCTACACCTTC. Its protein is CASSSSRQGGSYGYTF. Combining the CDR3 with reference TRBV7-9 and TRBJ1-2 gives the whole variable domain DTGVSQNPRHKITKRGQNVTFRCDPISEHNRLYWYRQTLGQGPEFLTYFQNEAQLEKSRLLSDRFSAERPKGSFSTLEIQRTEQGDSAMYLCASSSSRQGGSYGYTFGSGTRLTVV.

The rearrangement uses TRBV4-2 and TRBJ1-5; no definite D call. The CDR3 is made up of 16 amino acids. Looked up from germline, CDR1 is LGHNA and CDR2 is YNFKEQ. The germline V and J ends were trimmed by 0 bases and 3 bases, with 12 bases remaining between them. This CDR3 reads CASSQDLKQLNQPQHF. CDR3 nucleotides: TGTGCCAGCAGCCAAGATCTTAAACAGCTCAATCAGCCCCAGCATTTT.

The rearrangement joins TRBV18 to TRBJ1-5, with TRBD1 matching over 9 bases. The trim removed 5 bases at V and 5 bases at J, leaving 4 bases unmatched. Germline loops: CDR1 KGHSH, CDR2 LQKENI. The CDR3 extends over 14 amino acids. The CDR3 loop is CASSMGQGHQPQHF. The CDR3 DNA sequence: TGTGCCAGCTCAATGGGACAGGGACATCAGCCCCAGCATTTT. The whole variable domain, filled in from reference TRBV18 and TRBJ1-5, reads NAGVMQNPRHLVRRRGQEARLRCSPMKGHSHVYWYRQLPEEGLKFMVYLQKENIIDESGMPKERFSAEFPKEGPSILRIQQVVRGDSAAYFCASSMGQGHQPQHFGDGTRLSIL.

V and J are TRBV28 and TRBJ2-4; no definite D call. The CDR3 runs 14 residues. Trimming left V 3 bases short and J 0 bases short, with 6 bases between. CDR1 MDHEN and CDR2 SYDVKM come from the germline V gene. The chain's CDR3 is CASSFGLAKNIQYF. In DNA form, the CDR3 reads TGTGCCAGCAGTTTTGGGCTAGCCAAAAACATTCAGTACTTC.

The chain has TRBV9 and TRBJ1-3; possible D gene TRBD1, 5 bases. Germline CDR1 and CDR2: SGDLS and YYNGEE. CDR3 size: 16 residues. V lost 4 bases to trimming and J lost 4 bases, with 18 bases between them. The CDR3 spells CASSLFRETRGNTIYF. DNA of the CDR3: TGTGCCAGCAGCTTATTCAGGGAAACGCGCGGAAACACCATATATTTT. Drawing the rest from reference TRBV9 and TRBJ1-3, the complete variable domain is DSGVTQTPKHLITATGQRVTLRCSPRSGDLSVYWYQQSLDQGLQFLIQYYNGEERAKGNILERFSAQQFPDLHSELNLSSLELGDSALYFCASSLFRETRGNTIYFGEGSWLTVV.

This clone appeared a few times. The CDR3 reads CASSDSHRTGDPCNQPQHF. In DNA form, the CDR3 reads TGTGCCAGCAGTGACTCTCACCGGACAGGGGACCCATGCAATCAGCCCCAGCATTTT. The chain joins TRBV6-4 to TRBJ1-5; 9 nucleotides agree with TRBD1. From germline, CDR1 is MRHNA and CDR2 SNTAGT. The CDR3 length is 19 residues. The V segment lost 0 bases and the J segment 2 bases; nucleotides outside the gene matches: 11.

J is TRBJ2-3 and V is TRBV27, with 14 bases fitting TRBD2. CDR1 is MNHEY and CDR2 is SMNVEV in the germline V gene (reference sequence). The CDR3 has 17 amino acids. Germline trimming cut 6 bases from V and 5 bases from J; bases unmatched to any gene: 10. This CDR3 reads CASSADPGLAGEDTQYF. CDR3 bases: TGTGCCAGCAGCGCCGATCCGGGACTAGCGGGAGAAGATACGCAGTATTTT.

The gene calls are TRBV3-1 (or the pseudogene TRBV3-2) and TRBJ1-4; unclear D gene. V gave up 4 bases and J gave up 0 bases, with 15 bases separating them. The CDR3 extends over 17 amino acids. From germline, CDR1 is LGHDT and CDR2 YNNKEL (reference sequence). CDR3 sequence (DNA): TGTGCCAGCAGCCGCGGACGCGGGTACTCAACTAATGAAAAACTGTTTTTT. Its protein product is CASSRGRGYSTNEKLFF.

This clone appeared a few times. This chain joins TRBV25-1 and TRBJ2-7; TRBD1 is a possible D gene (5 bases). Germline assignment: CDR1 MGHDK and CDR2 SYGVNS. The V end lost 3 bases, the J end lost 4 bases, and 10 bases lay between the germline ends. This CDR3 has 13 amino acids. Here the CDR3 DNA reads TGTGCCAGCAGTGACCCAGGGCGTTACGAGCAGTACTTC. Translating gives CASSDPGRYEQYF.

The chain couples TRBV6-5 to TRBJ2-2, with TRBD1 identical over 9 bases. Trimming removed 5 bases from V and 7 bases from J; junction bases left unmatched: 5. In germline, CDR1 is MNHEY, CDR2 SVGAGI. There are 14 residues in the CDR3. The CDR3 protein is CASSTGGGDGELFF. The CDR3 DNA is TGTGCCAGCAGTACAGGGGGCGGGGACGGGGAGCTGTTTTTT.

V is TRBV4-2 and J is TRBJ1-5, with TRBD1 matching 7 bases. With 0 bases clipped from V and 5 bases from J, the junction kept 4 bases outside the gene matches. Per the germline V gene, CDR1 is LGHNA and CDR2 is YNFKEQ. The CDR3 totals 15 residues. CDR3 residues: CASSQDGTGDQPQHF. The DNA of the CDR3 is TGTGCCAGCAGCCAAGACGGCACAGGGGATCAGCCCCAGCATTTT.

The chain recombines TRBV24-1 with TRBJ1-2, with 9 bases matching TRBD1. V shed 4 bases and J 7 bases; nucleotides not matched to a gene: 6. Germline-derived CDR1 and CDR2 are KGHDR and SFDVKD. This CDR3 has 14 amino acids. The CDR3 DNA follows: TGTGCCACCAGTGACCCGGACAGGGGAGGTGGCTACACCTTC. This translates into CATSDPDRGGGYTF.

The rearrangement joins TRBV9 to TRBJ2-3; 7 bases are a match to TRBD1. This CDR3 has 18 amino acids. The J segment lost 0 bases and the V segment lost 0 bases, leaving 10 bases of the junction unmatched. The germline V gene encodes CDR1 SGDLS and CDR2 YYNGEE. Here the CDR3 DNA reads TGTGCCAGCAGCGTAGGAGTTTCTGGGACAGCTAGCACAGATACGCAGTATTTT. Its protein product is CASSVGVSGTASTDTQYF.

The chain couples TRBV29-1 to TRBJ1-5; 7 nucleotides match TRBD1. V was pared by 5 bases and J by 4 bases, with 8 bases of the junction left unmatched. CDR3 length: 14 residues. Germline V gene data show CDR1 as SQVTM and CDR2 as ANQGSEA. Written as DNA, the CDR3 is TGCAGCGTTTTAATACAGGGGTCTAATCAGCCCCAGCATTTT. It is translated as CSVLIQGSNQPQHF.

The V call is TRBV9, the J call TRBJ1-1; 7 nucleotides align to TRBD1. Per germline, CDR1 SGDLS and CDR2 YYNGEE. V lost 4 bases and J lost 1; bases outside the gene matches: 7. This CDR3 has 15 amino acids. DNA for the CDR3: TGTGCCAGCAGCACCAGGGGGGAGCCGAACACTGAAGCTTTCTTT. This translates into CASSTRGEPNTEAFF.

This rearrangement joins TRBV6-5 to TRBJ2-1; no clear D gene. The germline gives CDR1 MNHEY, CDR2 SVGAGI. V gave up 7 bases and J gave up 0 bases, with 13 bases separating them. The CDR3 consists of 15 residues. Here the CDR3 DNA reads TGTGCCAGCAACCTCGGCGGCAGCTCCTACAATGAGCAGTTCTTC. Protein product: CASNLGGSSYNEQFF.

The chain is built from TRBV19 and TRBJ2-1; 11 bases map to TRBD2. This CDR3 comprises 14 residues. The junction had 4 bases not matched to a gene; V was cut back by 7 bases and J by 5 bases. Looked up from germline, CDR1 is LNHDA and CDR2 is SQIVND (reference sequence). The CDR3 sequence: CASKGLAVHNEQFF. CDR3 DNA sequence: TGTGCCAGTAAGGGACTAGCGGTACACAATGAGCAGTTCTTC.